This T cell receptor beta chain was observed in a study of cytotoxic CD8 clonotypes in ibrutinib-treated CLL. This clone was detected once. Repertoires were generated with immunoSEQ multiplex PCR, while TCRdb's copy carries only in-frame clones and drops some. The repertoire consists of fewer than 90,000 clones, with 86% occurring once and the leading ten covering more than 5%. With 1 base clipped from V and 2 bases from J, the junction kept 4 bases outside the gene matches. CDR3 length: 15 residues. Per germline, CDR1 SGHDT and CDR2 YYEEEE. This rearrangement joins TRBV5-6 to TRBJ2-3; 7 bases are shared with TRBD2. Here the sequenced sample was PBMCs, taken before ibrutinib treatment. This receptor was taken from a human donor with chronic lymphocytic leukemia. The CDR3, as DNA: TGTGCCAGCAGCTTGTTTGCGGGAGACACAGATACGCAGTATTTT. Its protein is CASSLFAGDTDTQYF.